This T cell receptor beta chain derives from a study of T cells in Graves' hyperthyroidism and ophthalmopathy. Across 18 months, stable Graves' hyperthyroidism was marked by no progression to ophthalmopathy. Study-wide results and caveats: From stable hyperthyroidism, ophthalmopathy was separated by a 13 V-J model.

Germline V gene lookup returns CDR1 KGHSH and CDR2 LQKENI. The CDR3 is made up of 17 amino acids. The junction had 6 bases not matched to a gene; V was cut back by 6 bases and J by 1 base. There are many counts of this clonotype. Its target is not known. The source material, RNA transcripts, was used to amplify TCR beta CDR3 regions. The primer set for the first-round RT-PCR of the TCR CDR3 was HTBI. TCRdb re-called the multiplex PCR reads with MiXCR, one entry per CDR3 protein. The table records 300,000 to 400,000 distinct CDR3 sequences, 21% of them present only once. The clonotype comes from a woman between 45 and 60 years old with Graves' hyperthyroidism. The V gene is TRBV18, the J gene TRBJ2-2; 12 nucleotides agree with TRBD2. The specimen was blood. Here the CDR3 DNA reads TGTGCCAGCTCTCCCCGACTAGCGGGAGTGAACACCGGGGAGCTGTTTTTT. Translated: CASSPRLAGVNTGELFF.